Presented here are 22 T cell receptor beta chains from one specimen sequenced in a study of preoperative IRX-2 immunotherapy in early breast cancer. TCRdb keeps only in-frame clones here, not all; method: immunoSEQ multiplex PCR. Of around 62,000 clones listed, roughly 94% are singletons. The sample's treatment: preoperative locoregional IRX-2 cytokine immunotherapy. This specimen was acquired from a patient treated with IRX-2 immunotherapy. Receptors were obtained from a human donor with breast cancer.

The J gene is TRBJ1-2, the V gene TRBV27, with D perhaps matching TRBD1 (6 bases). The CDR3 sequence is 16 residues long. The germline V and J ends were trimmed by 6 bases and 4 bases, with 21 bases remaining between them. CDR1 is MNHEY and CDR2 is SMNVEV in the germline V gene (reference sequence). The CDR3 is CASRGSVGQIFYGYTF. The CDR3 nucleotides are TGTGCCAGCAGGGGTAGCGTCGGACAGATCTTCTATGGCTACACCTTC.

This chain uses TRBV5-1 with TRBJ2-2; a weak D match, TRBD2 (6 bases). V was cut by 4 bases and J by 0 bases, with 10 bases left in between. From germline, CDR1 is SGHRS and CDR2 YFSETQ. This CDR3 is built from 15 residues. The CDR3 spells CASSQGLANTGELFF. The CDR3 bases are TGCGCCAGCAGCCAGGGACTCGCGAACACCGGGGAGCTGTTTTTT.

The CDR3, as DNA: TGTGCCAGCAGCTGGGCCGGGAGGGCCGGGGAGCTGTTTTTT. This encodes CASSWAGRAGELFF. The chain links TRBV5-4 to TRBJ2-2, with TRBD2 matching over 8 bases. This CDR3 spans 14 amino acids. J was trimmed by 6 bases and V by 3 bases; bases with no gene match: 4. Germline V gene data show CDR1 as SGHNT and CDR2 as YYREEE (reference sequence).

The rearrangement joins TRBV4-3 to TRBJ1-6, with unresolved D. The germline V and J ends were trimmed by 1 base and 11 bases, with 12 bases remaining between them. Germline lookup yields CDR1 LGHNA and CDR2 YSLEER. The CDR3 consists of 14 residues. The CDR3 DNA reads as TGCGCCAGCAGCCAAGTCCTCGGGAGGGCACCCCTCCACTTT. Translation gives CASSQVLGRAPLHF.

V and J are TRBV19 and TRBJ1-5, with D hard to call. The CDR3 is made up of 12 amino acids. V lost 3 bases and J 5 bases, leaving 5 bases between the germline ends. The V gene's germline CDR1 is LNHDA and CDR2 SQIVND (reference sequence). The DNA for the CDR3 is TGTGCCAGTAGTATCGGTGATCAGCCCCAGCATTTT. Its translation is CASSIGDQPQHF.

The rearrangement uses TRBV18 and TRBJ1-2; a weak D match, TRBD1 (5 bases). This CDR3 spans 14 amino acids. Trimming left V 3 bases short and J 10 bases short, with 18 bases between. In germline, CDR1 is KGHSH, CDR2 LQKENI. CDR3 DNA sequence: TGTGCCAGCTCACCCCCGGGTCTGCCGGGGGACTACACCTTC. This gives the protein CASSPPGLPGDYTF.

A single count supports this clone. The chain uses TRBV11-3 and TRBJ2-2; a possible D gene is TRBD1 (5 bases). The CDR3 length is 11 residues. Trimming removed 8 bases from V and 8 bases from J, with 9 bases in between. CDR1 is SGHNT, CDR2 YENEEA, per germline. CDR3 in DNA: TGTGCCAGCGGCCAGGGTGGGGAGCTGTTTTTT. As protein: CASGQGGELFF.

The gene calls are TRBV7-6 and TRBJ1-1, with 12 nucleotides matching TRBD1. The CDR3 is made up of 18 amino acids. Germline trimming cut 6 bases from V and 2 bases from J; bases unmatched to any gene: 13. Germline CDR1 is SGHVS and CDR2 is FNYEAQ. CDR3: CASSRTPGQGAVNTEAFF. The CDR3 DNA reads TGTGCCAGCAGTCGAACGCCGGGACAGGGGGCGGTAAACACTGAAGCTTTCTTT.

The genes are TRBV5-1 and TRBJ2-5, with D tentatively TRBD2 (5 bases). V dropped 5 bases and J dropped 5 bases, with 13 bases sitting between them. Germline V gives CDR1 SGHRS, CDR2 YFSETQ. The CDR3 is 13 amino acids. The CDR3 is CASSILVGETQYF. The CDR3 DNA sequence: TGCGCCAGCAGTATACTAGTCGGGGAGACCCAGTACTTC.

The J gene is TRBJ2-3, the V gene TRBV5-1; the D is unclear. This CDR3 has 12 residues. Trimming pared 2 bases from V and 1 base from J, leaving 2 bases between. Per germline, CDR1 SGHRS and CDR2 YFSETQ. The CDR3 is CASSFGTDTQYF. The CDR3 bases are TGCGCCAGCAGCTTTGGCACAGATACGCAGTATTTT.

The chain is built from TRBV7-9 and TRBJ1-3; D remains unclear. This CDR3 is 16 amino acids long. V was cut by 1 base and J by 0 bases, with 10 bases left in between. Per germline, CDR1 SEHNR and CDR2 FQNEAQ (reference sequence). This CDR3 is CASSLVPPDSGNTIYF. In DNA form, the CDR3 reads TGTGCCAGCAGCTTAGTTCCCCCGGACTCTGGAAACACCATATATTTT.

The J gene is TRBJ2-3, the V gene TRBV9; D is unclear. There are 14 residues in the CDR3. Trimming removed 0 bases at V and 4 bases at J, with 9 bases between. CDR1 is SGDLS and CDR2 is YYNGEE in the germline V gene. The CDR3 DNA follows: TGTGCCAGCAGCGTAGAGCTTCGGGCAGATACGCAGTATTTT. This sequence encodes CASSVELRADTQYF. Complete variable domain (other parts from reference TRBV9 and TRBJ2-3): DSGVTQTPKHLITATGQRVTLRCSPRSGDLSVYWYQQSLDQGLQFLIQYYNGEERAKGNILERFSAQQFPDLHSELNLSSLELGDSALYFCASSVELRADTQYFGPGTRLTVL.

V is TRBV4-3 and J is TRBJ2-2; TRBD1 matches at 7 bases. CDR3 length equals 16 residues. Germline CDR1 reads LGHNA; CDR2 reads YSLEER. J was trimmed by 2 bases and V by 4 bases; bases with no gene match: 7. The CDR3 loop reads CASSPSEGGNTGELFF. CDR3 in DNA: TGCGCCAGCAGCCCCTCGGAAGGGGGCAACACCGGGGAGCTGTTTTTT.

The CDR3 loop reads CSVGIRGSRADTQYF. In nucleotides, the CDR3 is TGCAGCGTCGGGATCAGGGGCTCCAGGGCAGATACGCAGTATTTT. The J gene is TRBJ2-3, the V gene TRBV29-1; possibly TRBD1 for D (6 bases). Germline CDR1 SQVTM, CDR2 ANQGSEA. The CDR3 runs 15 residues. Trimming left V 6 bases short and J 4 bases short, with 20 bases between.

The CDR3: CASSVRGQGPYGYTF. As DNA, the CDR3 is TGTGCCAGCAGTGTCCGGGGACAGGGGCCCTATGGCTACACCTTC. This rearrangement joins TRBV2 to TRBJ1-2; 10 positions agree with TRBD1. The CDR3 runs to 15 residues. The V gene's germline CDR1 is SNHLY and CDR2 FYNNEI. The V segment lost 4 bases and the J segment 4 bases; nucleotides outside the gene matches: 6.

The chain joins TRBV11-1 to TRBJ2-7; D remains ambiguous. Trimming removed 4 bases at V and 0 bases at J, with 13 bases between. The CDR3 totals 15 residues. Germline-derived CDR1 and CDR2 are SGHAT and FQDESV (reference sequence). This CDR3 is CASSYDWGSSYEQYF. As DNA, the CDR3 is TGTGCCAGCAGCTATGACTGGGGATCCTCCTACGAGCAGTACTTC.

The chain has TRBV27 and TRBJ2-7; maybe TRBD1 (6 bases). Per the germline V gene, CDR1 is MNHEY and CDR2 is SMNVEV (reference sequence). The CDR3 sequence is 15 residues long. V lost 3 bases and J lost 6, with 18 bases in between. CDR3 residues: CASSLLRQGYFEQYF. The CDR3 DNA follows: TGTGCCAGCAGTTTGCTGCGGCAGGGGTATTTCGAGCAGTACTTC.

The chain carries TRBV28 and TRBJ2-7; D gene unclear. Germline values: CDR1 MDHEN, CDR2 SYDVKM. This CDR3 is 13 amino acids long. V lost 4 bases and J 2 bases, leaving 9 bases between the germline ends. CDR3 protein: CASSSLTPYEQYF. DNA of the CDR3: TGTGCCAGCAGTTCCCTGACACCCTACGAGCAGTACTTC.

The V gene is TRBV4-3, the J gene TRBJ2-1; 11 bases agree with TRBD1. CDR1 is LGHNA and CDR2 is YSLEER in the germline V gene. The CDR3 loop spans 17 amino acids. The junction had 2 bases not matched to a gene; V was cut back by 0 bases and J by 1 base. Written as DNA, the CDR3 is TGCGCCAGCAGCCAAGAAGGGACAGGGGGGTCCTACAATGAGCAGTTCTTC. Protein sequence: CASSQEGTGGSYNEQFF.

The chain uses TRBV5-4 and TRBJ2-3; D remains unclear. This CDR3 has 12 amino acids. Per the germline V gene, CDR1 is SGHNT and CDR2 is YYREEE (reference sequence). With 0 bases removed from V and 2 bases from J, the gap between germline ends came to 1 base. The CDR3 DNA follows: TGTGCCAGCAGCTTGGACACAGATACGCAGTATTTT. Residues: CASSLDTDTQYF.

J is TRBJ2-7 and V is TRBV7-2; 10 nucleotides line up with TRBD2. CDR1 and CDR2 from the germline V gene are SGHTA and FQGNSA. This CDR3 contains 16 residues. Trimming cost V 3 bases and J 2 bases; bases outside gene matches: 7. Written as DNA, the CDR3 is TGTGCCAGCAGCTTTCAAGCGGGAGGGGGTACCTACGAGCAGTACTTC. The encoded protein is CASSFQAGGGTYEQYF.

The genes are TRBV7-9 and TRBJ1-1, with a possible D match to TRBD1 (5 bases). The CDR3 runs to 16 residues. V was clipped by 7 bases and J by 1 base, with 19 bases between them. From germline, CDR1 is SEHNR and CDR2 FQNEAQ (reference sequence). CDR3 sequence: CASTDMGGTGNTEAFF. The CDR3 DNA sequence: TGTGCCAGCACCGATATGGGGGGGACCGGGAACACTGAAGCTTTCTTT.